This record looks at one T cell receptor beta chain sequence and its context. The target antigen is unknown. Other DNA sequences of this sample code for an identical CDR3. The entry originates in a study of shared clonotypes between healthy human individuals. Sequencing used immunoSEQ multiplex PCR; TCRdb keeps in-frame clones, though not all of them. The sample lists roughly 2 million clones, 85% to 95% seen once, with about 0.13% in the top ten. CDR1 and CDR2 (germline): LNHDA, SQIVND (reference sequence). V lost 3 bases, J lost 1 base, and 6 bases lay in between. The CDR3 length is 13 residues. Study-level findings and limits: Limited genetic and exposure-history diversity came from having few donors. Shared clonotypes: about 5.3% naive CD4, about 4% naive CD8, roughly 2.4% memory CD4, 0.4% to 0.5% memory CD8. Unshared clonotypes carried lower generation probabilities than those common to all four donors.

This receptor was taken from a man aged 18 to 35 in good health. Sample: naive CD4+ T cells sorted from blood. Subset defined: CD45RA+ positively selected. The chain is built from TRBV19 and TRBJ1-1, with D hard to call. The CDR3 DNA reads TGTGCCAGTAGTATGGAAGGGAACACTGAAGCTTTCTTT. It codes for CASSMEGNTEAFF.